Many counts were recorded for the clone carrying this T cell receptor beta chain. Antigen unknown. This sample was taken from a study of identical twins. Study-wide points: Invariant cells of the MAIT and iNKT types might have partly distorted the zero-insertion analyses.

In every case, the donor was a healthy Caucasian. Template switching added a universal primer site, and cDNA bore unique molecular identifiers. From the 5' RACE reads, TCRdb called clonotypes with MiXCR, one entry per CDR3 protein. The sample includes a few hundred thousand distinct CDR3 sequences, about 18% of them seen just once. J lost 6 bases, V lost 1 base, and 7 bases had no gene match. Looked up from germline, CDR1 is SEHNR and CDR2 is FQNEAQ (reference sequence). The CDR3 runs to 16 residues. The chain uses TRBV7-9 and TRBJ2-1; 9 bases map to TRBD2. Material: naive T cells sorted from blood. This TCR came from a man aged 50-60 years in good health. DNA for the CDR3: TGTGCCAGCAGCTTAGGTAGCGGGGGAACCCTCAATGAGCAGTTCTTC. This gives the protein CASSLGSGGTLNEQFF.